The following is a T cell receptor (beta chain) sequence with its context. What antigen it recognizes has not been identified. No base quality values were provided; no much bigger clone lies one nucleotide off. This sample was included in a study of T cell responses to AZD1222 COVID-19 vaccine (dated by TCRdb to about 2021). In the study overall: AZD1222 recipients with second doses at about 4 weeks or about 12 weeks were pooled, because spike-specific TCR depth and breadth did not differ between schedules. A total of approximately 230 trial participants underwent TCR sequencing, of whom 200 to 220 received two doses of AZD1222 and about 25 received two doses of the MenACWY control vaccine. Enrollment into the trials was organized by age into subgroups of 18-55, 56-69 and 70-plus years, and those subgroups contained approximately 150, 30 and 60 TCR-sequenced participants, respectively. General study outcomes and caveats: Reportedly, close to half of the unique spike-specific TCRs recognized epitopes lying outside the regions that are mutated in the B.1.351 and B.1.1.7 variants. Vaccine-associated CD4 TCRs spanned the whole spike protein, with dominant responses in regions 160-218 and 743-854. Because no day 14 peak-response samples were available, the repertoires could be characterized only after the peak T cell response. In the small 56-69-year group, the increase in depth fell short of significance, most likely because of low power. After two AZD1222 doses, both the breadth and the depth of spike-specific TCRs were significantly higher than at day 0 and than in MenACWY recipients. Conclusions about previously exposed vaccinees were limited because only six AZD1222 recipients were SARS-CoV-2 seropositive at baseline. Participants were mostly white British and included more females than males, and it was suggested by the authors that clonal diversity may have been underestimated.

The CDR3 regions of human TCRbeta chains were analyzed by immunosequencing. In the source study's methods: TCRs in the repertoires were compared against a reference library of SARS-CoV-2-specific TCRs that had been generated with the MIRA antigen-specificity platform. Breadth was defined as the fraction of unique TCRs that were SARS-CoV-2-associated, and depth was defined as the fraction of total T cells that were SARS-CoV-2-associated. Using the MIRA data, each spike-specific TCR was mapped to the spike region that the TCR reacts to and placed in a CD4 or CD8 class. Log10-transformed breadth and depth values were compared by one-way ANOVA with Sidak's multiple comparisons tests. TCRdb carries this immuneACCESS record with in-frame sequences only. Its versions omit some clonotypes, under half of them owing to an unresolved V gene in the studies checked, with the rest unexplained. V and J calls and clone size follow that table, whereas D and trimming were derived from the DNA. The sample table holds around 100,000 clones, of which about 90% were seen once. Of the sample, approximately 20% falls within the top ten clones.

According to the study, the label for this sample's time point signals: baseline before first vaccination. Vaccinee samples came from UK trials COV001 and COV002, including a single-blind randomized controlled phase 2/3 trial of AZD1222 (ChAdOx1 nCoV-19) in healthy adults. For TCRbeta chain sequencing, PBMC samples from trial participants were taken at day 0 and at day 28 after the second dose. The CDR3 goes from the cysteine to the phenylalanine over 17 residues. The kept DNA is CDR3 alone, 51 bases in frame from the first base. The CDR1 and CDR2 encoded by the germline V gene are SGHTA and FQGTGA. The V end gives up 2 bases and the J end 3 bases, leaving 4 bases in the junction not matched to a gene.

The sequence came from an adult in good health. The input for sequencing was peripheral blood, taken on day 0 of AZD1222 vaccination. This chain joins TRBV7-3 to TRBJ2-3; a stretch of 14 junction bases matches TRBD2. The nucleotide sequence is given as TGTGCCAGCAGCTTAGCCGGGACTAGCGGGGGTACAGATACGCAGTATTTT. The resulting protein is CASSLAGTSGGTDTQYF.